This T cell receptor (beta chain) was observed in a study of graft-versus-host responses after intestinal transplantation (dated by TCRdb to the early 2020s). With regard to the full study: The transplants that recipients got were multivisceral, liver-intestinal, or isolated intestinal. The cohort enrolled some 23 intestinal transplant recipients including one retransplant, and a few patients lacking pretransplant specimens were excluded. Donor T cell macrochimerism was defined as a peak of at least 4% donor T cells among recipient peripheral blood mononuclear cells. After intestinal transplantation, graft-versus-host and host-versus-graft alloreactive T cell clones were followed in the graft, circulation and bone marrow using bulk TCR-beta CDR3 sequencing. All recipients received anti-thymocyte globulin induction followed by maintenance tacrolimus and steroids for roughly three years. Alloreactive clones were identified by sequencing pre-transplant mixed lymphocyte reaction products and comparing them with unstimulated pre-transplant donor and recipient T cells. Rather than being sequenced by the commercial service, samples from a few later patients were sequenced in-house on an Illumina MiSeq and processed with MiXCR.

Concerning this clone itself: Its binding antigen is unknown. No much larger clone exists at a distance of one base, and base qualities are not known.

Blood samples were collected up to 4 times in the first month after transplant and then at least monthly when available. Including the terminal cysteine and valine, the CDR3 comprises 14 residues. Here the CDR3 DNA is all that survives: 42 bases in frame from base 1. V is clipped by 5 bases and J by 3 bases, and the sequence between their germline boundaries is 14 bases long. Based on the germline V gene, the CDR1 and CDR2 sequences are MNHEY and SVGAGI. The library was generated by the immunoSEQ multiplex PCR assay. For most patients, high-throughput TCR-beta CDR3 sequencing of genomic DNA was performed by Adaptive Biotechnologies. The published analysis was carried out like this. TCR sequencing data for over 15 patients were retrieved from Adaptive's ImmunoSEQ software; a few other patients were processed with MiXCR and VDJtools. CDR3 nucleotide sequences shared between donor and recipient were removed because the origin of such sequences could not be assigned. Alloreactive clones required at least 2-fold expansion over unstimulated cells and minimum CFSE-low frequency of 0.002% (template counts) or 0.001% (read counts). A clone was considered mappable if detected in the sequenced pre-transplant spleen, lymph node, or MLR CFSE-low populations of the donor or recipient. Cumulative frequency of alloreactive clones was calculated as a percentage of all sequences weighted by copy number. TCRdb took over this immuneACCESS table, retaining in-frame rearrangements with V and J assigned. Such tables are incomplete; in checked studies, under half of the missing clones stem from an unresolved V gene, and the remainder is unexplained. V, J and clone size are those of that table, while D and trimming were read from the DNA. Recorded for this sample are approximately 50,000 clones; roughly 89% of them occurred a single time. 1.5% to 2% of the sample lies in the top ten.

The study at large found these results: Conclusions were limited by the relatively low number and heterogeneity of intestinal transplant patients. GvH clones were detected in recipient bone marrow, and some appeared earlier in ileal mucosa or blood, consistent with an intestinal mucosal origin. Early after transplant, peak levels of circulating GvH clones were associated with declines in HvG clones. Patients with donor T cell macrochimerism had high GvH to HvG T cell clonal ratios in their allografts.

The V and J genes are TRBV6-5 and TRBJ2-7; perhaps TRBD1 is the D gene, with 5 bases matching. This TCR came from a human patient who received an intestinal transplant, so some T cells may come from the graft donor. The starting material was PBMCs, obtained 26 days after transplant. The nucleotides read TGTGCCAGCAGTCAAGTGATGGGGCACTACGAGCAGTACGTC. Its protein reads: CASSQVMGHYEQYV.